A selection of T cell receptor beta chains follows, all from one sample in a study of CD8+ T cells in alopecia areata. Method: immunoSEQ multiplex PCR; TCRdb's copy keeps in-frame clones and lacks some. Of around 200,000 clones in the sample, roughly 60% are singletons; the top ten hold around 1.6%. Sequences were derived from CD4+ T cells sorted from blood, sampled at week 0. These TCRs come from a human donor with alopecia areata. Each CDR3 is given with its conserved first and last residue. D genes are given only for firm matches. A row's size may be missing; if present it is once, few, many or a size class.

v_call: TRBV20-1; j_call: TRBJ2-7; d_call: NA; clone_size: NA; cdr3_length: 11; cdr3_nt: TGCAGTGCTAGGGGCAGCTACGAGCAGTACTTC; cdr3_aa: CSARGSYEQYF
v_call: TRBV7-2; j_call: TRBJ2-3; d_call: TRBD2; clone_size: NA; cdr3_length: 14; cdr3_nt: TGTGCCAGCGCAAGGACTAGCCCGCCAGATACGCAGTATTTT; cdr3_aa: CASARTSPPDTQYF
v_call: TRBV7-2; j_call: TRBJ2-2; d_call: TRBD1; clone_size: few; cdr3_length: 19; cdr3_nt: TGTGCCAGCAGCCCCCAGTCCTACAGGCCCACAGGGGGCGGCGGGGAGCTGTTTTTT; cdr3_aa: CASSPQSYRPTGGGGELFF
v_call: TRBV5-1; j_call: TRBJ2-1; d_call: TRBD1; clone_size: NA; cdr3_length: 15; cdr3_nt: TGCGCCAGCAGCTTGGTTGGACAGGGTGACAATGAGCAGTTCTTC; cdr3_aa: CASSLVGQGDNEQFF
v_call: TRBV11-3; j_call: TRBJ2-3; d_call: NA; clone_size: NA; cdr3_length: 14; cdr3_nt: TGTGCCAGCAGCTTAGAGTCCCGCACAGATACGCAGTATTTT; cdr3_aa: CASSLESRTDTQYF
v_call: TRBV5-1; j_call: TRBJ2-3; d_call: NA; clone_size: few; cdr3_length: 17; cdr3_nt: TGCGCCAGCAGCTTGGACCCTTCAGGGGATGGCACAGATACGCAGTATTTT; cdr3_aa: CASSLDPSGDGTDTQYF
v_call: TRBV4-2; j_call: TRBJ1-4; d_call: NA; clone_size: few; cdr3_length: 13; cdr3_nt: TGTGCCAGCAGCCAGGGGCGAGGGGAAAAACTGTTTTTT; cdr3_aa: CASSQGRGEKLFF
v_call: TRBV29-1; j_call: TRBJ1-1; d_call: TRBD1; clone_size: many; cdr3_length: 13; cdr3_nt: TGCAGCGTGGACAGGGGATCCGGAACTGAAGCTTTCTTT; cdr3_aa: CSVDRGSGTEAFF
v_call: TRBV25-1; j_call: TRBJ1-1; d_call: NA; clone_size: few; cdr3_length: 14; cdr3_nt: TGTGCCAGCAGTGAAAAATCCAGGAACACTGAAGCTTTCTTT; cdr3_aa: CASSEKSRNTEAFF
v_call: TRBV5-1; j_call: TRBJ2-7; d_call: TRBD2; clone_size: NA; cdr3_length: 13; cdr3_nt: TGCGCCAGCAGCTCGGGACTAGCGTACGAGCAGTACTTC; cdr3_aa: CASSSGLAYEQYF
v_call: TRBV18; j_call: TRBJ1-2; d_call: TRBD1; clone_size: NA; cdr3_length: 15; cdr3_nt: TGTGCCAGCTCGCAAAAAAGGGACAGCTGGTTCGGCTACACCTTC; cdr3_aa: CASSQKRDSWFGYTF
v_call: TRBV15; j_call: TRBJ1-1; d_call: TRBD1; clone_size: once; cdr3_length: 16; cdr3_nt: TGTGCCACCAGCAAGGACAGGGGGAAGGAGAACACTGAAGCTTTCTTT; cdr3_aa: CATSKDRGKENTEAFF
v_call: TRBV28; j_call: TRBJ1-4; d_call: NA; clone_size: few; cdr3_length: 11; cdr3_nt: TGTGCCAGCAGTTTAGGTGAAAAACTGTTTTTT; cdr3_aa: CASSLGEKLFF
v_call: TRBV30; j_call: TRBJ1-2; d_call: TRBD1; clone_size: NA; cdr3_length: 13; cdr3_nt: TGTGCCTGGAGTAAGAGGGGGCAAGGTGGCTACACCTTC; cdr3_aa: CAWSKRGQGGYTF
v_call: TRBV30; j_call: TRBJ2-7; d_call: NA; clone_size: NA; cdr3_length: 18; cdr3_nt: TGTGCCTGGAGTGGCTACTCTCCGGGACGCTCGAGCTCCTACGAGCAGTACTTC; cdr3_aa: CAWSGYSPGRSSSYEQYF
v_call: TRBV6-5; j_call: TRBJ2-5; d_call: TRBD1; clone_size: few; cdr3_length: 13; cdr3_nt: TGTGCCAGCAGCCGTGGACAGGGTGAGACCCAGTACTTC; cdr3_aa: CASSRGQGETQYF
v_call: TRBV4-1; j_call: TRBJ2-4; d_call: TRBD1; clone_size: NA; cdr3_length: 16; cdr3_nt: TGCGCCAGCAGCCCTGAGCCGACAGGGAAATGGGACATTCAGTACTTC; cdr3_aa: CASSPEPTGKWDIQYF
v_call: TRBV9; j_call: TRBJ1-5; d_call: NA; clone_size: NA; cdr3_length: 13; cdr3_nt: TGTGCCAGCAGCCCCGAGGATGGCCAGCCCCAGCATTTT; cdr3_aa: CASSPEDGQPQHF
v_call: TRBV15; j_call: TRBJ2-4; d_call: NA; clone_size: NA; cdr3_length: 13; cdr3_nt: TGTGCCACCAGCAGAGTTGATCACAACATTCAGTACTTC; cdr3_aa: CATSRVDHNIQYF
v_call: TRBV7-9; j_call: TRBJ2-3; d_call: TRBD2; clone_size: NA; cdr3_length: 16; cdr3_nt: TGTGCCAGCAGCCAATCTAGCGGGGGGCGAACAGATACGCAGTATTTT; cdr3_aa: CASSQSSGGRTDTQYF
v_call: TRBV7-9; j_call: TRBJ2-1; d_call: TRBD1; clone_size: few; cdr3_length: 14; cdr3_nt: TGTGCCAGCAGCCGGGACAGGGGCCCCAATGAGCAGTTCTTC; cdr3_aa: CASSRDRGPNEQFF